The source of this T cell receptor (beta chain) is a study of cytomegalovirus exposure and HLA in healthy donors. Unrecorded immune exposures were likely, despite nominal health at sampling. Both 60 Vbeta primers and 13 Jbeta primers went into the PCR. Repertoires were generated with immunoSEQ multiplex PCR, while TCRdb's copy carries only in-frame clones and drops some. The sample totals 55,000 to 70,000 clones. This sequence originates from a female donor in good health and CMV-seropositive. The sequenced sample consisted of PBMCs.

The CDR3 sequence: CASSYGLRVTTGELFF. CDR3 DNA sequence: TGTGCCAGCAGTTACGGGTTGCGGGTGACCACCGGGGAGCTGTTTTTT. The chain is built from TRBV6-5 and TRBJ2-2; the D gene is possibly TRBD2 (5 bases). This CDR3 is 16 amino acids long. Per germline, CDR1 MNHEY and CDR2 SVGAGI. Trimming left V 2 bases short and J 4 bases short, with 14 bases between.